Given below is one T cell receptor (beta chain) in context. Its antigen is currently unknown. Trimming cost V 5 bases and J 0 bases, with 20 bases left between them. The germline V gene has CDR1 MDHEN and CDR2 SYDVKM. This CDR3 comprises 17 residues. This specimen belongs to a study of T cells in localized non-small cell lung cancer. Broader study findings: Maximal T cell clonality occurred in uninvolved adjacent lung, with tumor ranking below it. A median of around 60 of the top 100 tumor clones appeared in adjacent lung, which was paired and uninvolved.

Assay used: immunoSEQ multiplex PCR; TCRdb lists only in-frame clones, some missing. This sample has around 67,000 clones, with around 90% found just once. Sample: peripheral blood, taken before any cancer treatment. The chain carries TRBV28 and TRBJ2-7, with D tentatively TRBD1 (6 bases). The TCR originated in a woman aged 35-75 years with stage I lung adenocarcinoma. The CDR3 DNA is TGTGCCAGCAGTCACCAGGGACGACAGGATTTCTCCTACGAGCAGTACTTC. Amino acids: CASSHQGRQDFSYEQYF.